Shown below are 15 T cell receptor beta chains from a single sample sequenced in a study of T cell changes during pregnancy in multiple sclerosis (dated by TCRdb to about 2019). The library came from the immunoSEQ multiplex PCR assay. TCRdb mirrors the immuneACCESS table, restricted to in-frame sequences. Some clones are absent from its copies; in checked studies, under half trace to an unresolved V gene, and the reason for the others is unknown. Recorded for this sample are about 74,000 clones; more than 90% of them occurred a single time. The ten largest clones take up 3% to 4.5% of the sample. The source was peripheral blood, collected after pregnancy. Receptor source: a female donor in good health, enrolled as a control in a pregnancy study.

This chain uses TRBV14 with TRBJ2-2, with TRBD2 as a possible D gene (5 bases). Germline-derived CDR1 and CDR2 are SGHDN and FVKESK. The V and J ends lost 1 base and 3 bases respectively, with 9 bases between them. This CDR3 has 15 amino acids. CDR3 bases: TGTGCCAGCAGCCAAGCAAGAGGGTACACCGGGGAGCTGTTTTTT. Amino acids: CASSQARGYTGELFF.

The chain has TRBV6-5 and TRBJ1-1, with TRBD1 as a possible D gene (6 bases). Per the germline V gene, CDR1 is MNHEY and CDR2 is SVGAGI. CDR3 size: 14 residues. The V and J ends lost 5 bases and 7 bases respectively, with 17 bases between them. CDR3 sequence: CASSLDDRFDEAFF. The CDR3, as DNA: TGTGCCAGCAGTCTTGACGACAGGTTTGATGAAGCTTTCTTT.

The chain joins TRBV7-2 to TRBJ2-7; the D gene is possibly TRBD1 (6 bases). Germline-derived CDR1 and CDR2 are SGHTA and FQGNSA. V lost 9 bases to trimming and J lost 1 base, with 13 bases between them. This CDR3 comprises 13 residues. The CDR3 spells CASRQANSYEQYF. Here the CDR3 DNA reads TGTGCCAGTAGACAGGCAAATTCCTACGAGCAGTACTTC.

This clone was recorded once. The CDR3: CASSQEQLNTEAFF. Written as DNA, the CDR3 is TGCGCCAGCAGCCAAGAACAGTTGAACACTGAAGCTTTCTTT. The V call is TRBV4-1, the J call TRBJ1-1; the D is unclear. The CDR3 is 14 residues long. The V end lost 0 bases, the J end lost 0 bases, and 5 bases lay between the germline ends. The germline V gene has CDR1 MGHRA and CDR2 YSYEKL.

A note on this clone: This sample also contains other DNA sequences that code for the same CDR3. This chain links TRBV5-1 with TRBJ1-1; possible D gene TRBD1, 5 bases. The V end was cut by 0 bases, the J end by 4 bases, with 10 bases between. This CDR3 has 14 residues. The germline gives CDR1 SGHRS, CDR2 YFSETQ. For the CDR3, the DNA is TGCGCCAGCAGCTTGGAAGGGGCGCGCACTGAAGCTTTCTTT. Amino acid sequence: CASSLEGARTEAFF.

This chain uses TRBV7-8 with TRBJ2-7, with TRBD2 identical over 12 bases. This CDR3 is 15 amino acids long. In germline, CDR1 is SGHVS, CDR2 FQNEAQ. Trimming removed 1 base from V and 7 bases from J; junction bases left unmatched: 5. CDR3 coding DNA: TGTGCCAGCAGCTTAGTGCTAGCGGGGGGGGAGGAGCAGTACTTC. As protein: CASSLVLAGGEEQYF.

CDR3 sequence (DNA): TGTGCCATCAGTCGCGGTCCAGCTAGCTCTGGAAACACCATATATTTT. It specifies CAISRGPASSGNTIYF. This chain connects TRBV10-3 to TRBJ1-3; D is unclear. Germline loops: CDR1 ENHRY, CDR2 SYGVKD. Trimming removed 5 bases from V and 0 bases from J, with 14 bases in between. The CDR3 loop spans 16 amino acids.

The CDR3, as DNA: TGTGCCAGTAGTACAACCAGGGGAGGGATGCGGGAGGGTGAGCAGTTCTTC. This codes for CASSTTRGGMREGEQFF. The chain employs TRBV19 and TRBJ2-1, with 9 positions matching TRBD2. Germline V gene sequence: CDR1 LNHDA, CDR2 SQIVND (reference sequence). The CDR3 has 17 amino acids. J gave up 9 bases and V 4 bases, and 16 bases lay outside the gene matches.

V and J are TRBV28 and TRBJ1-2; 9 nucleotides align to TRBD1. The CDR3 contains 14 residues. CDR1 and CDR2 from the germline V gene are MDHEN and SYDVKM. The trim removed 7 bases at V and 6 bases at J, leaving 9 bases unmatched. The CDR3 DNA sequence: TGTGCCAGCACCCCGGGACAGGGTGTCGATGGCTACACCTTC. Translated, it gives CASTPGQGVDGYTF.

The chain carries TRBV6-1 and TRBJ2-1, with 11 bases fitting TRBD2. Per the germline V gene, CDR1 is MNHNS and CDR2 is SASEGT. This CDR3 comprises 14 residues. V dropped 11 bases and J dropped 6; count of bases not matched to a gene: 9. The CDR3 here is CAGSGSGGANEQFF. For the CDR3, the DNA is TGTGCCGGCTCGGGTAGCGGGGGGGCCAATGAGCAGTTCTTC.

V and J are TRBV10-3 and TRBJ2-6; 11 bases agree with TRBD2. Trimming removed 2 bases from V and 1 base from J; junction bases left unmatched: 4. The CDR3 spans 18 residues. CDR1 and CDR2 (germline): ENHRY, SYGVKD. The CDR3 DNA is TGTGCCATCAGTGAGCCACTAGCGGGAGTTTCTGGGGCCAACGTCCTGACTTTC. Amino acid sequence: CAISEPLAGVSGANVLTF.

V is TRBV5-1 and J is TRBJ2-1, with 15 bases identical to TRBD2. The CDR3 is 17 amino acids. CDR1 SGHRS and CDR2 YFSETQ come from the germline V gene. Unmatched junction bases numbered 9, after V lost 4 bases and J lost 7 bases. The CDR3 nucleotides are TGCGCCAGCAGCGGAGGACTAGCGGGAGGGCTACGTAATGAGCAGTTCTTC. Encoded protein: CASSGGLAGGLRNEQFF.

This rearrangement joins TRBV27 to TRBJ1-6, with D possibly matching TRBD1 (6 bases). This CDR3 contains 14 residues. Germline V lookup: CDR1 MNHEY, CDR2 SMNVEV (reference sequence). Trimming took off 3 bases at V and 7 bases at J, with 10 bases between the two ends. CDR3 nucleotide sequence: TGTGCCAGCAGTTTGGCAGGACAGAATTCACCCCTCCACTTT. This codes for CASSLAGQNSPLHF.

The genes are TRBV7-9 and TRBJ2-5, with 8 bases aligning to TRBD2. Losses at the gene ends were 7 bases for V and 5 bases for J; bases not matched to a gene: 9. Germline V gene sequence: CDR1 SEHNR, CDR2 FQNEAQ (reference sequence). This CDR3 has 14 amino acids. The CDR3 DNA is TGTGCCAGCACGGGGGGACTAGAGTCGGAGACCCAGTACTTC. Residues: CASTGGLESETQYF.

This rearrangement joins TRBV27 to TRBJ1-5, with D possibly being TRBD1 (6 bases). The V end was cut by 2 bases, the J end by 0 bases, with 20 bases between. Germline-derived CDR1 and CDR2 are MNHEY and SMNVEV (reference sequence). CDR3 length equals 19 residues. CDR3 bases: TGTGCCAGCAGTTTAAAGGTCCCGGACAGAAAATATAGCAATCAGCCCCAGCATTTT. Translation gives CASSLKVPDRKYSNQPQHF.